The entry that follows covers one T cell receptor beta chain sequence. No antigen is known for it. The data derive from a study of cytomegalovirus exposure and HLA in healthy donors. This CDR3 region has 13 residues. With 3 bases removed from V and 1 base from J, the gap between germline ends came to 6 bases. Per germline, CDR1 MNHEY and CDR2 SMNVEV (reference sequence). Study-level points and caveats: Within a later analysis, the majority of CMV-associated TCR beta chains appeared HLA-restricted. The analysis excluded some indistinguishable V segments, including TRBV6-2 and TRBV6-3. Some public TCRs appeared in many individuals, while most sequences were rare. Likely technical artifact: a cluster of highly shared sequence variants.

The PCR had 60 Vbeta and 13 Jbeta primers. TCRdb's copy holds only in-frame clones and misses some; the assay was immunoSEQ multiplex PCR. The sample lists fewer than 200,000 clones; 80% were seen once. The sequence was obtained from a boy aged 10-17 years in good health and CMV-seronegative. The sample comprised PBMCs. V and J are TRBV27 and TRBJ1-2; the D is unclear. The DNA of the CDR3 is TGTGCCAGCAGTTTGTCCAGTAACTATGGCTACACCTTC. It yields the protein CASSLSSNYGYTF.